This T cell receptor beta chain was identified during a study of a mutant IDH1 vaccine in newly diagnosed glioma. Study details: Standard pretreatment was either radiotherapy, temozolomide, or, for most, radiochemotherapy with temozolomide. Study-level results: Patients showed vaccine-induced immune responses at a rate of 80% to 95%.

Remarks on this clone: The antigen is undetermined.

V was shortened by 0 bases and J by 8 bases, with 19 bases between the two germline ends. The CDR3 is made up of 16 amino acids. Germline CDR1 and CDR2: MNHEY and SVGAGI. Data came from immunoSEQ multiplex PCR; TCRdb stores just in-frame clones and leaves some out. The profile covers tens of thousands of clones, with 80% appearing a single time and 3.2% taken by the ten largest. Regarding time point: week 35, safety follow-up. Vaccination used 300 ug of mutant IDH1 20-mer peptide per dose, with topical imiquimod. Administration of eight vaccinations to patients took place in weeks 1, 3, 5, 7, 11, 15, 19, 23. The donors' diagnosis was new WHO grade 3 or 4 astrocytoma that was IDH1-mutant and ATRX-lost.

The sequence came from a man aged 35 to 55 with glioma. Some clones in this sample may be carry-over from other donors' samples. The genes are TRBV6-5 and TRBJ1-2; D is perhaps TRBD1 (5 bases). Sequenced material: PBMCs, taken from a glioma patient whose treatment included an IDH1 peptide vaccine. The DNA of the CDR3 is TGTGCCAGCAGTTACTCCCTCGACACGGGACGGGGAGGCTACACCTTC. Translation gives CASSYSLDTGRGGYTF.